Listed below are T cell receptor beta chains from one sample, sequenced in a study of graft-versus-host responses after intestinal transplantation. Antigens of these TCRs are unknown. Generated by immunoSEQ multiplex PCR, the TCRdb table keeps only in-frame clones and is missing some. The sample lists about 90,000 clones; roughly 87% were seen once. The input for sequencing was unstimulated CD8+ T cells sorted from spleen or lymph node cells, taken before intestinal transplant. The origin of the receptors is a human donor who received an intestinal transplant. Both conserved end residues are part of each CDR3. A D gene is named only where the DNA matches it firmly. Size values are once, few and many counts, or a class for expanded clones, and some rows have none.

j_call v_call clone_size d_call cdr3_nt cdr3_aa
TRBJ2-5 TRBV4-1 few - TGCGCCAGCAGCCACCGGGGGGAGACCCAGTACTTC CASSHRGETQYF
TRBJ2-7 TRBV10-1 - - TGCGCCAGCAGTGATGGGGTTTGGAGCTACGAGCAGTACTTC CASSDGVWSYEQYF
TRBJ2-7 TRBV30 - TRBD2 TGTGCCTGGAGAAATAGCGGGTACGAGCAGTACTTC CAWRNSGYEQYF
TRBJ1-6 TRBV7-9 - - TGTGCCAGCAGCTTACCACCAGAGTGGCAGACGGATAATTCACCCCTCCACTTT CASSLPPEWQTDNSPLHF
TRBJ2-1 TRBV2 - - TGTGCCAGCAGTACCACAGTTCTGGGGGCAATTGTGTTCAATGAGCAGTTCTTC CASSTTVLGAIVFNEQFF
TRBJ2-7 TRBV7-9 - - TGTGCCAGCAGCTTAGGACTAGTAGGGAGGTCGTACGAGCAGTACTTC CASSLGLVGRSYEQYF
TRBJ2-7 TRBV7-6 - - TGTGCCAGCAGCCAGGGACCGCTTCTATCCTACGAGCAGTACTTC CASSQGPLLSYEQYF
TRBJ2-7 TRBV28 - TRBD2 TGTGCCAGCAGTTTTCTAGCGGGATATAACGAGCAGTACTTC CASSFLAGYNEQYF
TRBJ2-7 TRBV28 - - TGTGCCAGCAGTTTTGCGGCCCCCGGAGAGCAGTACTTC CASSFAAPGEQYF
TRBJ1-3 TRBV7-3 - - TGTGCCAGCAGCTTAGAATCGGGGGCTGGAAACACCATATATTTT CASSLESGAGNTIYF
TRBJ1-1 TRBV5-1 - TRBD1 TGCGCCAGCAGCTTCGGCAGGGGGTTGAACACTGAAGCTTTCTTT CASSFGRGLNTEAFF
TRBJ2-7 TRBV4-1 - - TGCGCCAGCAGCCAGGATCAGGAAGGCTCGGCCTACGAGCAGTACTTC CASSQDQEGSAYEQYF
TRBJ2-1 TRBV29-1 - TRBD2 TGCAGCGCCTTCGGGGGGAATTACAATGAGCAGTTCTTC CSAFGGNYNEQFF
TRBJ1-3 TRBV7-9 - - TGTGCCAGCAGCCCCAGGGGACATGGAAACACCATATATTTT CASSPRGHGNTIYF
TRBJ2-7 TRBV11-1 once - TGTGCCAGCAGCTTAGCCGGGGGCATCTACGAGCAGTACTTC CASSLAGGIYEQYF
TRBJ1-1 TRBV6-6 - - TGTGCCAGCAGTCTGGACAGACTGAACACTGAAGCTTTCTTT CASSLDRLNTEAFF
TRBJ1-2 TRBV6-5 - - TGTGCCAGCAGTGGACAGAAATCCCTTAACTATGGCTACACCTTC CASSGQKSLNYGYTF
TRBJ1-4 TRBV7-6 few TRBD1 TGTGCCAGCAGCCTTAGACAGGGCCTCTATGAAAAACTGTTTTTT CASSLRQGLYEKLFF
TRBJ1-1 TRBV2 - - TGTGCCAGCAGTGATGTGGGCGGTGAAGCTTTCTTT CASSDVGGEAFF
TRBJ1-2 TRBV11-2 - - TGTGCCAGCAGCATCCTGGGGAGGGACTACTATGGCTACACCTTC CASSILGRDYYGYTF
TRBJ2-5 TRBV10-2 - - TGCGCCAGCAGGAGGACTAAAGAGACCCAGTACTTC CASRRTKETQYF
TRBJ1-1 TRBV29-1 - TRBD1 TGCAGCGCTCTTGGACAGGAAGGATCTGAAGCTTTCTTT CSALGQEGSEAFF
TRBJ2-1 TRBV19 - - TGTGCCAGTATGGTGGGAGGCTCCTACAATGAGCAGTTCTTC CASMVGGSYNEQFF
TRBJ2-7 TRBV6-1 - TRBD2 TGTGCCAGCAGTGAATTCGCGGGGGTCGTTAGCTCCTACGAGCAGTACTTC CASSEFAGVVSSYEQYF
TRBJ1-6 TRBV6-5 - TRBD1 TGTGCCAGCACCACCGACAGGGAGAATTCACCCCTCCACTTT CASTTDRENSPLHF
TRBJ2-7 TRBV13 - TRBD2 TGTGCCAGCAGCTTAGGACCCGGGGCTAGCGGGTTTACCTACGAGCAGTACTTC CASSLGPGASGFTYEQYF
TRBJ2-3 TRBV5-1 - - TGCGCCAGCGGAATCCTGCCTATCGTGGATACGCAGTATTTT CASGILPIVDTQYF
TRBJ2-1 TRBV6-1 - - TGTGCCAGCCAGACCCTATCGAGCTCCTACAATGAGCAGTTCTTC CASQTLSSSYNEQFF
TRBJ2-7 TRBV27 - - TGTGCCAGCAGTTTATGGACGGATCACTACGAGCAGTACTTC CASSLWTDHYEQYF
TRBJ1-1 TRBV7-9 - - TGTGCCAGCAGCCCCTCGAGGGGGATGAACACTGAAGCTTTCTTT CASSPSRGMNTEAFF
TRBJ1-5 TRBV6-5 few TRBD1 TGTGCCAGCAGTTCGGTTACAGGGGGCTTTCAGCCCCAGCATTTT CASSSVTGGFQPQHF